This T cell receptor (beta chain) appears in the sequencing data of a study of blood T cell repertoires in COVID-19. Per the study methods: Estimates of nucleated cell counts were drawn from the amplification of reference gene primers. The table came from immunoSEQ multiplex PCR; TCRdb's copy has only in-frame clones and leaves some out. Clone size and the V and J calls come from that table; the DNA yielded D and trimming. The sample has tens of thousands of clones; around 88% are singletons. CDR1 and CDR2 (germline): SGHNT, YYREEE (reference sequence). V gave up 4 bases and J gave up 0 bases; unmatched junction bases: 1. This CDR3 has 13 amino acids.

The chain links TRBV5-4 to TRBJ2-7; 7 bases fit TRBD1. Sequencing was carried out using peripheral blood. The TCR comes from a human donor in a cohort sampled during active COVID-19. The CDR3 protein is CASSDRASYEQYF. The CDR3 nucleotides are TGTGCCAGCAGCGACAGGGCCTCCTACGAGCAGTACTTC.